This T cell receptor beta chain was sequenced for a study of T cell responses to AZD1222 COVID-19 vaccine. Generated by immunoSEQ multiplex PCR, the TCRdb table keeps only in-frame clones and is missing some. The sample records over 95,000 clones, nearly 90% being singletons. Notes on the study in general: Among AZD1222 vaccinees, only five to seven were seropositive at baseline. Spike-specific TCR breadth and depth grew following two AZD1222 doses. Spike was spanned by vaccine-associated CD4 TCRs, which were dominant at 160-218 and 743-854. Regions left unmutated in variants are reportedly the target of nearly half of spike-specific TCRs.

V lost 5 bases to trimming and J lost 4 bases; unmatched junction nucleotides: 7. This CDR3 is 14 amino acids long. Germline V gene data show CDR1 as LNHDA and CDR2 as SQIVND (reference sequence). Points on this clone: Its specificity is not known.

The TCR sequence derives from an adult in good health. This chain connects TRBV19 to TRBJ1-2; 7 bases line up with TRBD1. Source: peripheral blood, taken on day 0 of AZD1222 vaccination. DNA for the CDR3: TGTGCCAGTAGTCCAGGCGGGACAGTCTATGGCTACACCTTC. This codes for CASSPGGTVYGYTF.